The 22 T cell receptor beta chains below were found in one sample sequenced in a study of blood T cell repertoires in COVID-19. Data came from immunoSEQ multiplex PCR; TCRdb stores just in-frame clones and leaves some out. The profile shows fewer than 350,000 clones, about 85% of them singletons. The sample comprised PBMCs or T cells enriched from blood (not recorded which). These TCRs come from a woman aged 25 to 45 who had been exposed to COVID-19.

For the CDR3, the DNA is TGTGCCAGCAGCCACCCTAGCGGGGGGGCCTATGAGCAGTTCTTC. Its protein product is CASSHPSGGAYEQFF. The chain employs TRBV14 and TRBJ2-1; 12 nucleotides match TRBD2. The germline V gene encodes CDR1 SGHDN and CDR2 FVKESK. This CDR3 has 15 residues. V dropped 3 bases and J dropped 8; count of bases not matched to a gene: 5.

The rearrangement links TRBV28 to TRBJ1-2; 9 nucleotides agree with TRBD1. This CDR3 contains 14 residues. In germline, CDR1 is MDHEN, CDR2 SYDVKM. V dropped 5 bases and J dropped 7; count of bases not matched to a gene: 8. The CDR3 sequence: CASSPSGQGGGYTF. CDR3 coding DNA: TGTGCCAGCAGTCCTTCGGGACAGGGAGGTGGCTACACCTTC.

This chain connects TRBV28 to TRBJ1-5; no firm D call. The CDR3 covers 13 residues. Germline V gene sequence: CDR1 MDHEN, CDR2 SYDVKM. Trimming stripped 7 bases from V and 5 bases from J, with 12 bases between. In nucleotides, the CDR3 is TGTGCCAGCAATATCGAACAGTATCAGCCCCAGCATTTT. Translation: CASNIEQYQPQHF. Together with reference TRBV28 and TRBJ1-5, the CDR3 gives the full variable domain: DVKVTQSSRYLVKRTGEKVFLECVQDMDHENMFWYRQDPGLGLRLIYFSYDVKMKEKGDIPEGYSVSREKKERFSLILESASTNQTSMYLCASNIEQYQPQHFGDGTRLSIL.

The chain recombines TRBV6-5 with TRBJ1-6, with D possibly being TRBD1 (6 bases). V lost 6 bases and J lost 6, with 12 bases in between. The CDR3 is 14 amino acids. Germline assignment: CDR1 MNHEY and CDR2 SVGAGI. The CDR3 bases are TGTGCCAGCAGAATGGGCAGGGGTAATTCACCCCTCCACTTT. It yields the protein CASRMGRGNSPLHF.

The chain links TRBV5-1 to TRBJ2-1, with TRBD2 matching 11 bases. With 4 bases clipped from V and 8 bases from J, the junction kept 8 bases outside the gene matches. The CDR3 runs to 15 residues. CDR1 and CDR2 from the germline V gene are SGHRS and YFSETQ. Here the CDR3 reads CASSSTSGSRYEQFF. The CDR3 nucleotides read TGCGCCAGCAGCAGTACTAGCGGGAGTAGGTATGAGCAGTTCTTC.

This clone has at least ten counts. This chain uses TRBV5-1 with TRBJ2-7; 13 bases agree with TRBD2. The V and J ends lost 4 bases and 6 bases, in that order; junction bases with no gene match: 10. Germline CDR1 reads SGHRS; CDR2 reads YFSETQ. This CDR3 is 16 amino acids long. DNA of the CDR3: TGCGCCAGCAGCGGAGGACTAGCGGGGGCTATAGGCGAGCAGTACTTC. Its protein is CASSGGLAGAIGEQYF.

This clone was seen a single time. V gene TRBV21-1 combines with J gene TRBJ1-6; whether TRBD1, the table's D call, matches the DNA was not checked. TRBV21-1 counts as a pseudogene. The CDR3 has 22 residues. CDR3 DNA sequence: TGTGCCAGCAGCAAAGCGGAAGGGCTCGTCGGGCCGGATCAGGGACAATATTCACCCCTCCACTTT. It specifies CASSKAEGLVGPDQGQYSPLHF.

The chain joins TRBV9 to TRBJ2-2, with D perhaps TRBD1 (6 bases). V lost 4 bases and J lost 2, with 12 bases in between. CDR1 is SGDLS and CDR2 is YYNGEE in the germline V gene. The CDR3 runs 15 residues. This CDR3 reads CASSSQGSNTGELFF. In DNA form, the CDR3 reads TGTGCCAGCAGCTCCCAGGGGTCCAACACCGGGGAGCTGTTTTTT.

This clone came up once. The chain combines TRBV7-3 with TRBJ2-1; TRBD2 aligns across 12 bases. The CDR3 covers 18 residues. Germline CDR1 reads SGHTA; CDR2 reads FQGTGA. After removal of 2 bases from V and 4 bases from J, the junction contained 9 bases not matched to a gene. CDR3 DNA: TGTGCCAGCAGCTTAGGCCTAGCGGGGGGGCTAGGTTACAATGAGCAGTTCTTC. Translation gives CASSLGLAGGLGYNEQFF.

CDR3 sequence reads: CATSLGTGYSGANVLTF. As DNA, the CDR3 is TGTGCCACCAGCTTGGGGACAGGATACTCTGGGGCCAACGTCCTGACTTTC. The chain recombines TRBV15 with TRBJ2-6; 8 positions agree with TRBD1. CDR1 is LNHNV, CDR2 YYDKDF, per germline (reference sequence). The CDR3 extends over 17 amino acids. The V and J ends lost 5 bases and 0 bases, in that order; junction bases with no gene match: 6.

Notes on this clone: Germline is not matched at one junction end, which may reflect a read error. The chain employs TRBV28 and TRBJ1-2; no clear D. Germline CDR1 MDHEN, CDR2 SYDVKM. This CDR3 has 9 residues. This CDR3 reads CASSLPPLF. In DNA, the CDR3 is TGTGCCAGCAGTTTGCCCCCACTGTTC.

V usage is TRBV5-1 and J usage is TRBJ1-1; D is perhaps TRBD1 (5 bases). Looked up from germline, CDR1 is SGHRS and CDR2 is YFSETQ. CDR3 length: 13 residues. V gave up 4 bases and J gave up 1 base, with 8 bases separating them. The CDR3 region has the DNA TGCGCCAGCAGCCTGACAGAGAACACTGAAGCTTTCTTT. Its protein product is CASSLTENTEAFF.

This chain connects TRBV27 to TRBJ2-3; 8 positions agree with TRBD2. From germline, CDR1 is MNHEY and CDR2 SMNVEV (reference sequence). The junction had 7 bases not matched to a gene; V was cut back by 6 bases and J by 2 bases. The CDR3 consists of 15 residues. The CDR3 is CASSRLALDTDTQYF. CDR3 nucleotide sequence: TGTGCCAGCAGCCGACTAGCGCTCGACACAGATACGCAGTATTTT.

This clone was observed a few times. J is TRBJ1-6 and V is TRBV30, with D possibly being TRBD1 (5 bases). CDR3 length equals 13 residues. V was cut by 5 bases and J by 8 bases, with 13 bases left in between. Germline V gene lookup returns CDR1 GTSNPN and CDR2 SVGIG (reference sequence). The CDR3 DNA reads as TGTGCCTGGCAGGAGACAGAACATTCACCCCTCCACTTT. Its protein is CAWQETEHSPLHF.

This sequence joins TRBV30 and TRBJ1-1; 7 bases fit TRBD1. Germline values: CDR1 GTSNPN, CDR2 SVGIG (reference sequence). The CDR3 has 13 residues. V dropped 0 bases and J dropped 5; count of bases not matched to a gene: 3. The CDR3 nucleotides are TGTGCCTGGAGTGTAGGACAGGCGACTGAAGCTTTCTTT. Translated, it gives CAWSVGQATEAFF.

This rearrangement joins TRBV7-6 to TRBJ2-7; D is possibly TRBD1 (7 bases). Germline V gene lookup returns CDR1 SGHVS and CDR2 FNYEAQ. V was clipped by 4 bases and J by 0 bases, with 16 bases between them. The CDR3 spans 16 residues. CDR3 amino acids: CASSWRGQRASYEQYF. The CDR3 nucleotides read TGTGCCAGCAGCTGGCGGGGACAGAGAGCCTCCTACGAGCAGTACTTC.

This sequence joins TRBV6-5 and TRBJ1-1; D possibly corresponds to TRBD1 (6 bases). The V gene lost 6 bases and the J gene lost 5 bases, with 19 bases spanning the gap. Germline CDR1 is MNHEY and CDR2 is SVGAGI. This CDR3 spans 15 amino acids. The DNA for the CDR3 is TGTGCCAGCAGCAAAACGACTACAGGGAGAACTGAAGCTTTCTTT. Translated: CASSKTTTGRTEAFF.

The chain employs TRBV30 and TRBJ2-7; D gene ambiguous. Germline-derived CDR1 and CDR2 are GTSNPN and SVGIG (reference sequence). Trimming stripped 0 bases from V and 3 bases from J, with 24 bases between. This CDR3 is built from 18 residues. Written as DNA, the CDR3 is TGTGCCTGGAGTGTACGAATCGGAGTAACGATGAACCGCTACGAGCAGTACTTC. Translated, it gives CAWSVRIGVTMNRYEQYF. The entire variable domain, with the rest obtained from reference TRBV30 and TRBJ2-7, is as follows: SQTIHQWPATLVQPVGSPLSLECTVEGTSNPNLYWYRQAAGRGLQLLFYSVGIGQISSEVPQNLSASRPQDRQFILSSKKLLLSDSGFYLCAWSVRIGVTMNRYEQYFGPGTRLTVT.

In the case of this clone: At one boundary the junction diverges from the germline segment, which might be a read error. This chain connects TRBV2 to TRBJ2-1; 13 bases agree with TRBD2. Germline assignment: CDR1 SNHLY and CDR2 FYNNEI. This CDR3 contains 15 residues. The CDR3 is CAGSEEGLAGSEQFF. The CDR3 DNA sequence: TGTGCCGGCAGTGAAGAGGGACTAGCGGGGAGTGAGCAGTTCTTC.

The chain carries TRBV7-9 and TRBJ1-3, with a possible D match to TRBD1 (6 bases). From germline, CDR1 is SEHNR and CDR2 FQNEAQ (reference sequence). Trimming took off 3 bases at V and 0 bases at J, with 18 bases between the two ends. The CDR3 consists of 18 residues. CDR3 amino acids: CASSFRDTTPSSGNTIYF. CDR3 sequence (DNA): TGTGCCAGCAGCTTCCGGGACACCACTCCGAGCTCTGGAAACACCATATATTTT.

The rearrangement uses TRBV28 and TRBJ1-1, with 9 bases identical to TRBD1. This CDR3 region has 12 residues. Germline V lookup: CDR1 MDHEN, CDR2 SYDVKM. V lost 8 bases to trimming and J lost 5 bases; unmatched junction nucleotides: 3. In nucleotides, the CDR3 is TGTGCCAGCGCGACAGGGGGAACTGAAGCTTTCTTT. Translation gives CASATGGTEAFF.

This chain uses TRBV5-1 with TRBJ2-3; no clear D gene. V was clipped by 1 base and J by 4 bases, with 4 bases between them. Germline CDR1 and CDR2: SGHRS and YFSETQ. This CDR3 is 12 amino acids long. This CDR3 reads CASSLPADTQYF. The CDR3 DNA reads as TGCGCCAGCAGCTTGCCTGCAGATACGCAGTATTTT.